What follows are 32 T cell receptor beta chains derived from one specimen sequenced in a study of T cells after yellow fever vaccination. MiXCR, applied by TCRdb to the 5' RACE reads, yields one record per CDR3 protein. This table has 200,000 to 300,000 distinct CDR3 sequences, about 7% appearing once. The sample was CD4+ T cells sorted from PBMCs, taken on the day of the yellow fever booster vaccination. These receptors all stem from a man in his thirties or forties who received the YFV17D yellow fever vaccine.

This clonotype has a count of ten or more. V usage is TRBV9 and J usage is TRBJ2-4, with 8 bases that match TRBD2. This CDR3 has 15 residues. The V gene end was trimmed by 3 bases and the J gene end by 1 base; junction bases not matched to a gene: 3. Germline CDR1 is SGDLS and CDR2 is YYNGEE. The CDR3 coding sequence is TGTGCCAGCAGCGGAGCGGGAGCTGCCAAAAACATTCAGTACTTC. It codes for CASSGAGAAKNIQYF.

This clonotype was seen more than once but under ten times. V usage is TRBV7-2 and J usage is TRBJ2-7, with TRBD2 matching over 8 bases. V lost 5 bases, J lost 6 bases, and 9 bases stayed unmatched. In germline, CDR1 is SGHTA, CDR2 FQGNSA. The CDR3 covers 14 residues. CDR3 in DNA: TGTGCCAGCAGCACAGCGGGAGTATCAATCGAGCAGTACTTC. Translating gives CASSTAGVSIEQYF.

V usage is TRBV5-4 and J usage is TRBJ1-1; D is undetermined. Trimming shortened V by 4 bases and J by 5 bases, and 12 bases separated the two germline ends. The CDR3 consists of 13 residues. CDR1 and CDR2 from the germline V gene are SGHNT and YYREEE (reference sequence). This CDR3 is CASSTQTRTEAFF. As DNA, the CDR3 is TGTGCCAGCAGCACCCAGACAAGGACTGAAGCTTTCTTT. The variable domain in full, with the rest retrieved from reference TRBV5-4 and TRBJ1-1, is ETGVTQSPTHLIKTRGQQVTLRCSSQSGHNTVSWYQQALGQGPQFIFQYYREEENGRGNFPPRFSGLQFPNYSSELNVNALELDDSALYLCASSTQTRTEAFFGQGTRLTVV.

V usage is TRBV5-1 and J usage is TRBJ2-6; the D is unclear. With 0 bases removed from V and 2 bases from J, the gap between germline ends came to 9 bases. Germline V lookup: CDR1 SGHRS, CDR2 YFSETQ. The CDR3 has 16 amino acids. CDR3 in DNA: TGCGCCAGCAGCTTGGATCCCCAAACTGGGGCCAACGTCCTGACTTTC. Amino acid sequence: CASSLDPQTGANVLTF. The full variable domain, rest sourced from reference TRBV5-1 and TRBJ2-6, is KAGVTQTPRYLIKTRGQQVTLSCSPISGHRSVSWYQQTPGQGLQFLFEYFSETQRNKGNFPGRFSGRQFSNSRSEMNVSTLELGDSALYLCASSLDPQTGANVLTFGAGSRLTVL.

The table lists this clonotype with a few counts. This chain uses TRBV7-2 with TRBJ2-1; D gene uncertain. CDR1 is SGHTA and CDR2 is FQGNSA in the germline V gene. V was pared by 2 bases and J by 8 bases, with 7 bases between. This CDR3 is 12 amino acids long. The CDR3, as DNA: TGTGCCAGCAGCTTAAATGTGTATGAGCAGTTCTTC. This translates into CASSLNVYEQFF.

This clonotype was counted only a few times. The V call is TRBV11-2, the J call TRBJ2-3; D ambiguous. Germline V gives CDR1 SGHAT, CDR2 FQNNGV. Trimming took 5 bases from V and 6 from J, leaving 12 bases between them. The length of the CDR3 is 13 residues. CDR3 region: CASSQSHTDTQYF. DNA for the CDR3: TGTGCCAGCAGCCAGTCTCACACGGATACGCAGTATTTT.

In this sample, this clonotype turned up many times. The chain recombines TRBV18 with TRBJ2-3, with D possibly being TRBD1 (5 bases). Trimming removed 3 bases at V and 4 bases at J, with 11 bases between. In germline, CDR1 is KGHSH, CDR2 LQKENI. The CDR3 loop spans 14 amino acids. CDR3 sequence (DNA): TGTGCCAGCTCACCCATCTCAGGGTCAGATACGCAGTATTTT. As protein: CASSPISGSDTQYF.

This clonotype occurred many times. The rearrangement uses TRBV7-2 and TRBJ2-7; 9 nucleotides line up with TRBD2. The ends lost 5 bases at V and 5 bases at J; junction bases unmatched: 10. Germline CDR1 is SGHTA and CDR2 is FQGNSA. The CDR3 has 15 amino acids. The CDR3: CASSPLTSGSNEQYF. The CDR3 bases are TGTGCCAGCAGCCCTCTGACTAGCGGATCAAACGAGCAGTACTTC.

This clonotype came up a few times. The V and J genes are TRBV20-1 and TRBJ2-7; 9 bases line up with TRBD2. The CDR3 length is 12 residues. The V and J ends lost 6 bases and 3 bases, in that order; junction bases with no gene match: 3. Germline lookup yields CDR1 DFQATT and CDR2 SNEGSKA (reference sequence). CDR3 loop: CSAREGLYEQYF. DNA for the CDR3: TGCAGTGCGCGGGAGGGGCTCTACGAGCAGTACTTC.

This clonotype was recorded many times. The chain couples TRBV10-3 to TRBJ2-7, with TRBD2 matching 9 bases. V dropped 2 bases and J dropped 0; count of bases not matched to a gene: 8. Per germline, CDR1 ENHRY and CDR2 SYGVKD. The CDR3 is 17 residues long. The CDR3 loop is CAISEALAGQTSYEQYF. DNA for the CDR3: TGTGCCATCAGTGAGGCACTAGCGGGCCAAACCTCCTACGAGCAGTACTTC.

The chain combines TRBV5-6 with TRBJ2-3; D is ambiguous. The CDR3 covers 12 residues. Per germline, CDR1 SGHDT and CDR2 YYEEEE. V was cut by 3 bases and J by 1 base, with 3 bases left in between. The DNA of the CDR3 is TGTGCCAGCAGCTGGGGCACAGATACGCAGTATTTT. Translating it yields CASSWGTDTQYF.

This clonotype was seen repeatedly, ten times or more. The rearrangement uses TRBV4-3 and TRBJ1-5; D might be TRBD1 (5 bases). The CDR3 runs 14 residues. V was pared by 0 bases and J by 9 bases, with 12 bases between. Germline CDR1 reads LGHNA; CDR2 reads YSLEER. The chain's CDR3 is CASSQDTGSRPQHF. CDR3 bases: TGCGCCAGCAGCCAAGACACAGGCTCCAGGCCCCAGCATTTT.

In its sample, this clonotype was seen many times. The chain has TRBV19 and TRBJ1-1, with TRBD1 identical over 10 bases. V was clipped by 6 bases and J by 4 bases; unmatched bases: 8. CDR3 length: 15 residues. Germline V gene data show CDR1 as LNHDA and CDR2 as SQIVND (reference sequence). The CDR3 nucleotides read TGTGCCAGTAGCCTGAGGGACAGGGGCGGCACTGAAGCTTTCTTT. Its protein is CASSLRDRGGTEAFF.

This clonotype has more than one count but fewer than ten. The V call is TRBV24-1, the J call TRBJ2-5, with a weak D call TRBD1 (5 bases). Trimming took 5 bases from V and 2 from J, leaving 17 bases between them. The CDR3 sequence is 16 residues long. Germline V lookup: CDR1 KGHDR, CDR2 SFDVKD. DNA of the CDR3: TGTGCCACCAGTGCCCTGCGTGCAGGGCGACAAGAGACCCAGTACTTC. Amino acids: CATSALRAGRQETQYF.

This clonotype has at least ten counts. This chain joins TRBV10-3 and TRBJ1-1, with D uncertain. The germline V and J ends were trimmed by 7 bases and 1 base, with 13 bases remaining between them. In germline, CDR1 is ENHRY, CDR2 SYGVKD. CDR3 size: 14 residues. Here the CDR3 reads CAIIQDLGNTEAFF. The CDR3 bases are TGTGCCATCATCCAGGACCTTGGGAACACTGAAGCTTTCTTT.

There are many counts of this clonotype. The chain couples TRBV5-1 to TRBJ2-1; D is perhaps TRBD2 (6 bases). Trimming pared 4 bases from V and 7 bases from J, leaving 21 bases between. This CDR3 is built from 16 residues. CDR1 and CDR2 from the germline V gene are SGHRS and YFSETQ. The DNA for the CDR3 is TGCGCCAGCAGCCCCTCCTGGCGGCTCGCGGGGAATGAGCAGTTCTTC. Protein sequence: CASSPSWRLAGNEQFF.

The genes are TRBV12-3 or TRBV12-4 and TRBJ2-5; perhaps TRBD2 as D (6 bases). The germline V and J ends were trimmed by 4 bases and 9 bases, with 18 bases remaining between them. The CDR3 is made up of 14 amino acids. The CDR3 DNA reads TGTGCCAGCAGTTCATTAGCGGCCCGAGGGGCCCAGTACTTC. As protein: CASSSLAARGAQYF.

The CDR3 bases are TGTGCCAGCAGCTCCCCGAGTTGGACAGTCCAAGAGACCCAGTACTTC. Translating it yields CASSSPSWTVQETQYF. The rearrangement joins TRBV11-1 to TRBJ2-5; maybe TRBD1 (6 bases). Germline V gives CDR1 SGHAT, CDR2 FQDESV (reference sequence). The length of the CDR3 is 16 residues. Trimming left V 4 bases short and J 1 base short, with 16 bases between. The full variable domain, in which reference TRBV11-1 and TRBJ2-5 provide the parts outside the CDR3, is EAEVAQSPRYKITEKSQAVAFWCDPISGHATLYWYRQILGQGPELLVQFQDESVVDDSQLPKDRFSAERLKGVDSTLKIQPAELGDSAMYLCASSSPSWTVQETQYFGPGTRLLVL.

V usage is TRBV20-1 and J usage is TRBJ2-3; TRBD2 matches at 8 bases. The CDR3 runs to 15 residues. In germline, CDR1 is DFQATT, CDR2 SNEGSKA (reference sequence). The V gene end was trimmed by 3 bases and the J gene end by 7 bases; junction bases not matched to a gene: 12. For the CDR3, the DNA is TGCAGTGCTAGTCCAGGCGGGGGGTGGACATATACGCAGTATTTT. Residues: CSASPGGGWTYTQYF.

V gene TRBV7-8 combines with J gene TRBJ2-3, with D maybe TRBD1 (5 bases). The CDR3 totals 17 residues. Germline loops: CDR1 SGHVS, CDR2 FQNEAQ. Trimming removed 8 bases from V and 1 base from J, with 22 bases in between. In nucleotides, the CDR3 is TGTGCCAGCTTAACCACCCCCCCGTTCAGGGGCACAGATACGCAGTATTTT. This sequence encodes CASLTTPPFRGTDTQYF.

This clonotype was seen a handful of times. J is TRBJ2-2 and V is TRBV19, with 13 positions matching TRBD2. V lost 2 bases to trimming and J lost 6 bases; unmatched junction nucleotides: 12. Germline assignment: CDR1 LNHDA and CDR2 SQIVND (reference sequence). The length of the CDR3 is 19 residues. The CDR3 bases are TGTGCCAGTAGTATAACCGGGACTAGCGGGAATCGATACTCCGGGGAGCTGTTTTTT. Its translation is CASSITGTSGNRYSGELFF.

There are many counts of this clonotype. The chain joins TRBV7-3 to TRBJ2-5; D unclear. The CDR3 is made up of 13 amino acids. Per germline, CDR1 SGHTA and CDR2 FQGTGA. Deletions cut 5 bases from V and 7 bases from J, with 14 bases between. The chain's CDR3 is CASSIDPTGTQYF. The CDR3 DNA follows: TGTGCCAGCAGCATCGACCCGACGGGGACCCAGTACTTC.

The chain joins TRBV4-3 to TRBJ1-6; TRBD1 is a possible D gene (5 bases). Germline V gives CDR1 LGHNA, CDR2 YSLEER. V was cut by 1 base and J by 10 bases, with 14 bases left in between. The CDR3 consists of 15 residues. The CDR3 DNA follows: TGCGCCAGCAGCCAAGCTCGGGACCCGAGGTCACCCCTCCACTTT. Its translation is CASSQARDPRSPLHF.

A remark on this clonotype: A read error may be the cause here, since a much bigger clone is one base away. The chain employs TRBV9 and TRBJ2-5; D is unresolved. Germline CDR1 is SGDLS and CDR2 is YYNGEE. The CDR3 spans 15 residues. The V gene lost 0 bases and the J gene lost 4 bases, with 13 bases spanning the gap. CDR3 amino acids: CASSVGPGVLETQYF. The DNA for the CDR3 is TGTGCCAGCAGCGTAGGCCCGGGTGTCCTAGAGACCCAGTACTTC.

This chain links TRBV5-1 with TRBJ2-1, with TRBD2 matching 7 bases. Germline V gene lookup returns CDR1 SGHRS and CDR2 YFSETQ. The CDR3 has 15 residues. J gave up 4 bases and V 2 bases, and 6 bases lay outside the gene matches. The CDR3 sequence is CASSFERDAYNEQFF. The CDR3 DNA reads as TGCGCCAGCAGCTTTGAGCGGGACGCTTACAATGAGCAGTTCTTC. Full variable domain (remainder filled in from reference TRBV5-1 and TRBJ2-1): KAGVTQTPRYLIKTRGQQVTLSCSPISGHRSVSWYQQTPGQGLQFLFEYFSETQRNKGNFPGRFSGRQFSNSRSEMNVSTLELGDSALYLCASSFERDAYNEQFFGPGTRLTVL.

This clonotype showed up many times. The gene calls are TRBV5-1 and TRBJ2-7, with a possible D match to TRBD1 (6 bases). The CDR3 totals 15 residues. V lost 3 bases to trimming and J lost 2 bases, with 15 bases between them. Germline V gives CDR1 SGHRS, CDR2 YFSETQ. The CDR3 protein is CASSSARGGPYEQYF. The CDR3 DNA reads TGCGCCAGCAGCTCGGCCCGTGGGGGCCCCTACGAGCAGTACTTC. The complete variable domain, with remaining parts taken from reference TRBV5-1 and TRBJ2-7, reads KAGVTQTPRYLIKTRGQQVTLSCSPISGHRSVSWYQQTPGQGLQFLFEYFSETQRNKGNFPGRFSGRQFSNSRSEMNVSTLELGDSALYLCASSSARGGPYEQYFGPGTRLTVT.

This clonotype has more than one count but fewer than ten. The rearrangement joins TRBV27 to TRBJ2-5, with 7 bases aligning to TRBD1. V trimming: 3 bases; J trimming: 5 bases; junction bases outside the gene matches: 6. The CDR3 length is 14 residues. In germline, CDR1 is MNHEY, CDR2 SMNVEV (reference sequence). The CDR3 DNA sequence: TGTGCCAGCAGTTTGAACAGGGGCGGTGAGACCCAGTACTTC. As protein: CASSLNRGGETQYF.

The CDR3 sequence: CSASFAGAKSEQYF. The CDR3 bases are TGCAGTGCTAGTTTTGCAGGGGCGAAGAGCGAGCAGTACTTC. J is TRBJ2-7 and V is TRBV20-1, with D perhaps matching TRBD1 (6 bases). The CDR3 loop spans 14 amino acids. The V end lost 3 bases, the J end lost 6 bases, and 18 bases lay between the germline ends. Germline CDR1 reads DFQATT; CDR2 reads SNEGSKA (reference sequence).

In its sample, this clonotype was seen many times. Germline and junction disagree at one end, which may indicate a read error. This CDR3 reads CATSELALIKETQYF. CDR3 sequence (DNA): TGTGCCACCAGTGAACTAGCGCTTATCAAAGAGACCCAGTACTTC. This chain links TRBV6-1 with TRBJ2-5; 7 bases are shared with TRBD2. The CDR3 is 15 residues long. CDR1 is MNHNS, CDR2 SASEGT, per germline.

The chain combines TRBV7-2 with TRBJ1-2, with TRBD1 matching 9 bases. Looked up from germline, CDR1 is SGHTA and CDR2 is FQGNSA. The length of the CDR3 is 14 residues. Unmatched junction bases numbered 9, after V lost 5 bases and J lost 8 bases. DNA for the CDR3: TGTGCCAGCAGCCGAGCCTGGACAGGGGACGGCTACACCTTC. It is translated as CASSRAWTGDGYTF.

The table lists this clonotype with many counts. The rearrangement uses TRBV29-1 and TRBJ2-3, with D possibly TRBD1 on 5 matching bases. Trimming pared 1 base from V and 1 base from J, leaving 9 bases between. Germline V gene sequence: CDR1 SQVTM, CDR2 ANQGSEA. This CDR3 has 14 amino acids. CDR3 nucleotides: TGCAGCGTTGAAGGGGGCGCCGGCACAGATACGCAGTATTTT. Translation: CSVEGGAGTDTQYF.

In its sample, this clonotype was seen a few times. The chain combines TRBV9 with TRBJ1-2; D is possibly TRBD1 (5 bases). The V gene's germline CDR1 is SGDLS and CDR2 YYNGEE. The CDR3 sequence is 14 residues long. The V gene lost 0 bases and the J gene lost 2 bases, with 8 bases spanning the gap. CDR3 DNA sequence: TGTGCCAGCAGCGTAGATAACAGGAACTATGGCTACACCTTC. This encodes CASSVDNRNYGYTF.